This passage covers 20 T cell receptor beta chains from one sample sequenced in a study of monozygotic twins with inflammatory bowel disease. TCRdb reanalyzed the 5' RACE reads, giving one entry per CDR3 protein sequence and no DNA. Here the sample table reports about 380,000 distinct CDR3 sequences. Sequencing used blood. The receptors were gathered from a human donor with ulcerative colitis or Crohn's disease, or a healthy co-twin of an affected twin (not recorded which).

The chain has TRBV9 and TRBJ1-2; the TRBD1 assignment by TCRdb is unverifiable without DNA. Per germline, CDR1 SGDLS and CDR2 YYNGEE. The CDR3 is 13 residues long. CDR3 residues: CASSTGSDYGYTF.

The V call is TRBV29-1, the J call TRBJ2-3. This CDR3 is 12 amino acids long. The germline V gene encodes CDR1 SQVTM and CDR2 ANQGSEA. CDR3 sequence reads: CSVDVSTDTQYF.

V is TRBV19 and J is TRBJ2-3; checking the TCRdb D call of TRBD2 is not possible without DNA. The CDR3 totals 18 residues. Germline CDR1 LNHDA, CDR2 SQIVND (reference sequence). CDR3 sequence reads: CASSILKYSGGPTDTQYF.

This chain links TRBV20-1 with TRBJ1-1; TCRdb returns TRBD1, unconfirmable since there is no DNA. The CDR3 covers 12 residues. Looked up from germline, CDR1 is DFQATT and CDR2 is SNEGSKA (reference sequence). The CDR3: CSAPDRGAEAFF.

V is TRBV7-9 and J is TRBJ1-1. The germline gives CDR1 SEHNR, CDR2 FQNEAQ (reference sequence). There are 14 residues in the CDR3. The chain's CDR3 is CASSQGGRNTEAFF.

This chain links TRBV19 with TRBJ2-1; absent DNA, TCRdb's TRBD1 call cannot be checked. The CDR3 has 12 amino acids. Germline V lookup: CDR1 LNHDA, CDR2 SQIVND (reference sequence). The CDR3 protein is CASNEGMDEQFF.

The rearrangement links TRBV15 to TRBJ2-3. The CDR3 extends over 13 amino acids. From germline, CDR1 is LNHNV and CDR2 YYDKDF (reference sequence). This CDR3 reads CATSSFRLDTQYF.

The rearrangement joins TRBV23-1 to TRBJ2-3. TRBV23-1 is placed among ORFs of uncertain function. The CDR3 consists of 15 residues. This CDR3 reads CASSRGWGSTDTQYF.

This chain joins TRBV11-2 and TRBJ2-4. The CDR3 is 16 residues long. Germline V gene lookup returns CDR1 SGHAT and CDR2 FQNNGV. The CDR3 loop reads CASSLRSDVAKNIQYF.

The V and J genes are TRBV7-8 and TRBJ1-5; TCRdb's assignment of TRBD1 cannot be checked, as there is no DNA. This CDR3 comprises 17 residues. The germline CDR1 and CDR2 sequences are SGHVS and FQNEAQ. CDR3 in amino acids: CASSLAEQGYSNQPQHF.

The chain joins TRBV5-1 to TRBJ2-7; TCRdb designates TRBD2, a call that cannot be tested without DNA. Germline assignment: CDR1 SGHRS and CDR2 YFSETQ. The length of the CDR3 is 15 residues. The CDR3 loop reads CASSLEGTRGYEQYF.

This CDR3 is CARLMRQGSLDEQFF. V and J are TRBV7-3 and TRBJ2-1; TCRdb reports TRBD2, a call that lacks DNA to check it against. The germline V gene has CDR1 SGHTA and CDR2 FQGTGA. This CDR3 region has 15 residues.

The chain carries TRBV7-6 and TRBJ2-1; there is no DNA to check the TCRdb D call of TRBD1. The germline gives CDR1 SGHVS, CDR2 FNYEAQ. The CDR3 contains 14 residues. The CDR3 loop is CASSSGTGRDEQFF.

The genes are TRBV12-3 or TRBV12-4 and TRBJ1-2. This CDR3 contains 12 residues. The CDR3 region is CASSRRSYGYTF.

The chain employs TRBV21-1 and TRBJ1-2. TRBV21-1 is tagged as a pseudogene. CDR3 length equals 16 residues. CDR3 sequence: CASSKMNHQNNYGYTF.

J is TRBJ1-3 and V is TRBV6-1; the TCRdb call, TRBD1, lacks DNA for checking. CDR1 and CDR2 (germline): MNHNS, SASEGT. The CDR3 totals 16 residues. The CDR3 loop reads CASSPGTASSGNTIYF.

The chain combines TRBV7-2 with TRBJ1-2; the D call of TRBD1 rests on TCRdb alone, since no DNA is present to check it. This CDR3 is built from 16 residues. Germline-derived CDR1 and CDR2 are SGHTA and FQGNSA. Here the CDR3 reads CASSLGGATANYGYTF.

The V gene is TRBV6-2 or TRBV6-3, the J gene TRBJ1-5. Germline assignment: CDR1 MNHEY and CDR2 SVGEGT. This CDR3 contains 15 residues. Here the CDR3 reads CASSDRVYSNQPQHF.

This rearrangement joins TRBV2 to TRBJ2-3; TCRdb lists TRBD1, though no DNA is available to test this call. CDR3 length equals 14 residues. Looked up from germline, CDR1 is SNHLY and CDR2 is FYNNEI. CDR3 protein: CASSDRDGTDTQYF. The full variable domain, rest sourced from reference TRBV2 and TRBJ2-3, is EPEVTQTPSHQVTQMGQEVILRCVPISNHLYFYWYRQILGQKVEFLVSFYNNEISEKSEIFDDQFSVERPDGSNFTLKIRSTKLEDSAMYFCASSDRDGTDTQYFGPGTRLTVL.

The CDR3 region is CASSLMDDGAEAFF. V and J are TRBV5-5 and TRBJ1-1. The CDR3 has 14 amino acids. Germline V gives CDR1 SGHKS, CDR2 YYEKEE (reference sequence). The full variable domain, its missing parts supplied by reference TRBV5-5 and TRBJ1-1, is DAGVTQSPTHLIKTRGQQVTLRCSPISGHKSVSWYQQVLGQGPQFIFQYYEKEERGRGNFPDRFSARQFPNYSSELNVNALLLGDSALYLCASSLMDDGAEAFFGQGTRLTVV.